Below, 27 T cell receptor beta chains from the same sample are listed, as sequenced in a study of T cells in Graves' hyperthyroidism and ophthalmopathy. RNA transcripts provided the source from which TCR beta CDR3 regions were amplified. TCR CDR3 underwent first-round RT-PCR with the HTBI primer set. Each CDR3 protein gets one entry after TCRdb re-called the multiplex PCR reads with MiXCR. Seen here are roughly 200,000 distinct CDR3 sequences, around 19% observed once, and the top ten hold 35% to 50%. Sequences were obtained from blood. These TCRs come from a man between 35 and 55 years old with Graves' hyperthyroidism.

There are a few counts of this clonotype. The chain links TRBV20-1 to TRBJ1-2; 9 bases align to TRBD1. The CDR3 totals 14 residues. V lost 3 bases and J lost 5; bases outside the gene matches: 7. CDR1 and CDR2 from the germline V gene are DFQATT and SNEGSKA (reference sequence). CDR3 sequence: CSASRDRVEYGYTF. The CDR3 DNA sequence: TGCAGTGCTAGCCGGGACAGGGTCGAATATGGCTACACCTTC.

This clonotype was counted many times. The genes are TRBV7-2 and TRBJ2-2; 11 bases fit TRBD2. Germline trimming cut 5 bases from V and 2 bases from J; bases unmatched to any gene: 10. The CDR3 runs to 18 residues. The germline V gene encodes CDR1 SGHTA and CDR2 FQGNSA. The CDR3 loop is CASSLSLAGGANTGELFF. The CDR3 DNA is TGTGCCAGCAGCCTATCTCTAGCGGGGGGTGCTAACACCGGGGAGCTGTTTTTT. Filled out from reference TRBV7-2 and TRBJ2-2, the complete variable domain reads GAGVSQSPSNKVTEKGKDVELRCDPISGHTALYWYRQSLGQGLEFLIYFQGNSAPDKSGLPSDRFSAERTGGSVSTLTIQRTQQEDSAVYLCASSLSLAGGANTGELFFGEGSRLTVL.

This clonotype was seen ten or more times. The rearrangement links TRBV5-1 to TRBJ1-2; the D is unclear. With 5 bases removed from V and 6 bases from J, the gap between germline ends came to 8 bases. The CDR3 runs to 11 residues. The germline gives CDR1 SGHRS, CDR2 YFSETQ. CDR3 sequence (DNA): TGCGCCAGCAGATATGGGGATGGCTACACCTTC. Translating gives CASRYGDGYTF. Full variable domain (remainder filled in from reference TRBV5-1 and TRBJ1-2): KAGVTQTPRYLIKTRGQQVTLSCSPISGHRSVSWYQQTPGQGLQFLFEYFSETQRNKGNFPGRFSGRQFSNSRSEMNVSTLELGDSALYLCASRYGDGYTFGSGTRLTVV.

This clonotype was counted at least ten times. V is TRBV7-9 and J is TRBJ2-3, with D hard to call. This CDR3 is built from 15 residues. In germline, CDR1 is SEHNR, CDR2 FQNEAQ (reference sequence). Trimming removed 3 bases at V and 1 base at J, with 11 bases between. The chain's CDR3 is CASSLGGIGTDTQYF. The CDR3, as DNA: TGTGCCAGCAGCTTGGGTGGGATAGGCACAGATACGCAGTATTTT.

This clonotype showed up many times. This sequence joins TRBV3-1 and TRBJ2-4; D is undetermined. The CDR3 contains 15 residues. CDR1 is LGHDT and CDR2 is YNNKEL in the germline V gene (reference sequence). The V end lost 6 bases, the J end lost 4 bases, and 16 bases lay between the germline ends. The CDR3 nucleotides read TGTGCCAGCAGGCAGCATGGGCAGGTTAAAAACATTCAGTACTTC. Its protein is CASRQHGQVKNIQYF.

This clonotype was observed a single time. This chain connects TRBV7-3 to TRBJ2-5, with TRBD2 matching over 14 bases. Germline CDR1 SGHTA, CDR2 FQGTGA. J lost 7 bases, V lost 5 bases, and 3 bases had no gene match. CDR3 length equals 14 residues. The CDR3 bases are TGTGCCAGCAGCCGACTAGCGGGGGGGATGACCCAGTACTTC. It is translated as CASSRLAGGMTQYF.

The genes are TRBV6-1 and TRBJ1-2; 10 bases match TRBD1. Germline loops: CDR1 MNHNS, CDR2 SASEGT. This CDR3 comprises 14 residues. J was trimmed by 8 bases and V by 7 bases; bases with no gene match: 10. The CDR3 DNA sequence: TGTGCCAGCATCCAAGTCGGGACAGGGGACGGCTACACCTTC. Residues: CASIQVGTGDGYTF.

The CDR3 region is CASSSLTYEQYF. For the CDR3, the DNA is TGTGCCAGCAGCTCCCTAACCTACGAGCAGTACTTC. The chain employs TRBV7-2 and TRBJ2-7; D gene ambiguous. Germline V gene sequence: CDR1 SGHTA, CDR2 FQGNSA. The CDR3 is 12 amino acids. V was shortened by 4 bases and J by 2 bases, with 6 bases between the two germline ends.

This clonotype was observed at least ten times. The chain uses TRBV3-1 and TRBJ2-3; D not resolved. Germline lookup yields CDR1 LGHDT and CDR2 YNNKEL (reference sequence). The CDR3 covers 14 residues. Trimming cost V 4 bases and J 3 bases, with 11 bases left between them. The CDR3 DNA follows: TGTGCCAGCAGCCGGCACGGTAATACAGATACGCAGTATTTT. Protein sequence: CASSRHGNTDTQYF.

This clonotype was counted at least ten times. The gene calls are TRBV20-1 and TRBJ1-1, with TRBD1 as a possible D gene (6 bases). Germline CDR1 and CDR2: DFQATT and SNEGSKA (reference sequence). The CDR3 extends over 13 amino acids. Trimming stripped 6 bases from V and 0 bases from J, with 11 bases between. The CDR3 sequence is CSASTGMNTEAFF. The CDR3 DNA reads as TGCAGTGCGTCGACAGGAATGAACACTGAAGCTTTCTTT.

This clonotype was recorded at least ten times. This rearrangement joins TRBV2 to TRBJ1-5; D is undetermined. Per germline, CDR1 SNHLY and CDR2 FYNNEI. V lost 1 base to trimming and J lost 7 bases, with 11 bases between them. The CDR3 is made up of 14 amino acids. CDR3 DNA: TGTGCCAGCAGTGAAGGGTTAGCCGGACAGCCCCAGCATTTT. Its protein is CASSEGLAGQPQHF. Full variable domain (missing parts from reference TRBV2 and TRBJ1-5): EPEVTQTPSHQVTQMGQEVILRCVPISNHLYFYWYRQILGQKVEFLVSFYNNEISEKSEIFDDQFSVERPDGSNFTLKIRSTKLEDSAMYFCASSEGLAGQPQHFGDGTRLSIL.

The sample holds one count of this clonotype. V usage is TRBV29-1 and J usage is TRBJ1-4; a weak D match, TRBD1 (5 bases). CDR3 length: 13 amino acids. CDR1 and CDR2 from the germline V gene are SQVTM and ANQGSEA. Trimming stripped 5 bases from V and 3 bases from J, with 10 bases between. CDR3 loop: CSVYRRANEKLFF. CDR3 bases: TGCAGCGTTTACAGGCGGGCTAATGAAAAACTGTTTTTT.

This clonotype appeared a few times. V usage is TRBV5-6 and J usage is TRBJ1-6, with D possibly being TRBD1 (6 bases). Looked up from germline, CDR1 is SGHDT and CDR2 is YYEEEE. The CDR3 totals 16 residues. Trimming cost V 0 bases and J 9 bases, with 16 bases left between them. In DNA, the CDR3 is TGTGCCAGCAGCTTGGACGGACAGCATAAGGGTTCACCCCTCCACTTT. Amino acid sequence: CASSLDGQHKGSPLHF.

This clonotype has at least ten counts. CDR3 coding DNA: TGTGCCAGTAGCTCTGGAGGTTTGGTGAGTGACGGAGCCTACGAGCAGTACTTC. Translating gives CASSSGGLVSDGAYEQYF. J is TRBJ2-7 and V is TRBV19; D is possibly TRBD2 (5 bases). This CDR3 spans 18 amino acids. Germline CDR1 is LNHDA and CDR2 is SQIVND (reference sequence). Trimming removed 6 bases from V and 2 bases from J, with 26 bases in between.

This clonotype was observed a few times. The genes are TRBV6-1 and TRBJ2-7; 7 bases agree with TRBD2. Germline V gene data show CDR1 as MNHNS and CDR2 as SASEGT. V lost 5 bases to trimming and J lost 0 bases; unmatched junction nucleotides: 7. The CDR3 is made up of 15 amino acids. DNA of the CDR3: TGTGCCAGCAGTCACCGGGGGGAAAGCTCCTACGAGCAGTACTTC. Translated: CASSHRGESSYEQYF.

There are many counts of this clonotype. The CDR3 is CASSVEVTSGGDNEQFF. In nucleotides, the CDR3 is TGTGCCAGCAGCGTAGAAGTGACTAGCGGGGGGGACAATGAGCAGTTCTTC. The gene calls are TRBV9 and TRBJ2-1, with 14 positions matching TRBD2. V lost 0 bases and J lost 5; bases outside the gene matches: 4. CDR3 length: 17 residues. CDR1 is SGDLS and CDR2 is YYNGEE in the germline V gene.

This clonotype has at least ten counts. The gene calls are TRBV7-2 and TRBJ2-2; 8 bases are a match to TRBD2. This CDR3 is 16 amino acids long. Germline assignment: CDR1 SGHTA and CDR2 FQGNSA. Trimming removed 1 base from V and 0 bases from J; junction bases left unmatched: 1. CDR3 sequence (DNA): TGTGCCAGCAGCTTAGGGGGACTAGCGAACACCGGGGAGCTGTTTTTT. Its protein is CASSLGGLANTGELFF.

This clonotype was detected a few times. This CDR3 is CASKNKTGAGEQFF. CDR3 in DNA: TGTGCCAGCAAAAACAAAACAGGGGCGGGTGAGCAGTTCTTC. The rearrangement links TRBV6-1 to TRBJ2-1; TRBD1 agrees at 7 bases. After removal of 7 bases from V and 9 bases from J, the junction contained 12 bases not matched to a gene. The CDR3 extends over 14 amino acids. Germline values: CDR1 MNHNS, CDR2 SASEGT.

This clonotype was counted at least ten times. This chain uses TRBV5-1 with TRBJ2-3; D might be TRBD1 (6 bases). V lost 6 bases and J lost 0, with 14 bases in between. The CDR3 length is 15 residues. Germline V gene sequence: CDR1 SGHRS, CDR2 YFSETQ. In nucleotides, the CDR3 is TGCGCCAGCACCCCCGGGACACTTAGCACAGATACGCAGTATTTT. It codes for CASTPGTLSTDTQYF.

This clonotype was counted a few times. The chain employs TRBV9 and TRBJ1-4; D call uncertain. Germline V lookup: CDR1 SGDLS, CDR2 YYNGEE. Trimming took off 2 bases at V and 0 bases at J, with 5 bases between the two ends. The CDR3 is made up of 14 amino acids. This CDR3 reads CASSVTTTNEKLFF. CDR3 nucleotide sequence: TGTGCCAGCAGCGTTACAACAACTAATGAAAAACTGTTTTTT.

As concerns this clonotype: A much larger clone lies one base from this, so it may be a read error. This chain uses TRBV7-6 with TRBJ1-1, with D maybe TRBD1 (5 bases). Germline assignment: CDR1 SGHVS and CDR2 FNYEAQ. There are 14 residues in the CDR3. Trimming shortened V by 3 bases and J by 1 base, and 9 bases separated the two germline ends. DNA for the CDR3: TGTGCCAGCAGCTTGAGACAGAGGAACACTGAAGCTTTCTTT. Its protein product is CASSLRQRNTEAFF.

The rearrangement links TRBV15 to TRBJ1-4; 9 bases are a match to TRBD1. Germline V lookup: CDR1 LNHNV, CDR2 YYDKDF (reference sequence). This CDR3 is built from 16 residues. V was pared by 0 bases and J by 7 bases, with 6 bases of the junction left unmatched. CDR3 nucleotide sequence: TGTGCCACCAGCAGAGATAAGACAGGGGGGTCTGAAAAACTGTTTTTT. This encodes CATSRDKTGGSEKLFF.

This clonotype was recorded at least ten times. The CDR3: CATYNSPLHF. The CDR3 DNA reads as TGTGCCACCTATAATTCACCCCTCCACTTT. V and J are TRBV30 and TRBJ1-6; unclear D gene. The germline CDR1 and CDR2 sequences are GTSNPN and SVGIG (reference sequence). Trimming removed 8 bases at V and 2 bases at J, with 1 base between. CDR3 length equals 10 residues.

The chain carries TRBV11-2 and TRBJ2-2, with D hard to call. Germline CDR1 is SGHAT and CDR2 is FQNNGV. V was shortened by 0 bases and J by 13 bases, with 12 bases between the two germline ends. The CDR3 is made up of 13 amino acids. The CDR3 spells CASSLDTALALFF. The CDR3 nucleotides read TGTGCCAGCAGCTTAGATACTGCACTCGCGCTGTTTTTT.

Concerning this clonotype: It is likely a read error, because the conserved phenylalanine at the end of the CDR3 is missing. The genes are TRBV7-6 and TRBJ2-7; 7 bases are shared with TRBD1. The V segment lost 5 bases and the J segment 4 bases; nucleotides outside the gene matches: 11. The CDR3 sequence is 15 residues long. In germline, CDR1 is SGHVS, CDR2 FNYEAQ. The CDR3 DNA reads TGTGCCAGCAGCCTGCGCCCCGGGACAGCGTACGAGCAGTACCTC. This encodes CASSLRPGTAYEQYL.

This clonotype has a count of ten or more. This rearrangement joins TRBV6-6 to TRBJ1-1; unclear D gene. Germline CDR1 and CDR2: MNHNY and SVGAGI (reference sequence). The CDR3 covers 16 residues. With 0 bases removed from V and 0 bases from J, the gap between germline ends came to 11 bases. The DNA for the CDR3 is TGTGCCAGCAGTTACTCTGGCAGCCTCATGAACACTGAAGCTTTCTTT. This translates into CASSYSGSLMNTEAFF.

This clonotype was seen at least ten times. V and J are TRBV19 and TRBJ1-1; no clear D. Germline V gene lookup returns CDR1 LNHDA and CDR2 SQIVND (reference sequence). V dropped 3 bases and J dropped 6 bases, with 11 bases sitting between them. The CDR3 is 13 residues long. The chain's CDR3 is CASSITGSSEAFF. Here the CDR3 DNA reads TGTGCCAGTAGTATCACGGGATCTTCTGAAGCTTTCTTT.